The entry below describes one T cell receptor (beta chain). The antigen is undetermined. This specimen comes from a study of T cell responses to AZD1222 COVID-19 vaccine. CDR3 length: 17 amino acids. The germline V gene has CDR1 SGHDT and CDR2 YYEEEE. V was shortened by 1 base and J by 0 bases, with 17 bases between the two germline ends. This table comes from immunoSEQ multiplex PCR, and its TCRdb copy is limited to in-frame clones, with some not included. This table has 150,000 or so clones, 94% appearing once. Study findings and constraints: Seropositive at baseline were only 5 or 6 AZD1222 recipients.

Specimen: peripheral blood, collected 28 days after the second AZD1222 dose. The clonotype comes from an adult who received the AZD1222 COVID-19 vaccine. The genes are TRBV5-6 and TRBJ2-7, with TRBD1 as a possible D gene (5 bases). In DNA form, the CDR3 reads TGTGCCAGCAGCTTGCCATGGGGCCAAGGGGCCTCCTACGAGCAGTACTTC. Translated, it gives CASSLPWGQGASYEQYF.